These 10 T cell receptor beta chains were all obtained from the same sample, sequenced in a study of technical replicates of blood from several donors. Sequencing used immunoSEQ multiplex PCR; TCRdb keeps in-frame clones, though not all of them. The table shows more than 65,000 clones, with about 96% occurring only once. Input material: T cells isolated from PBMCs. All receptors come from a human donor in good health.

This CDR3 is CASSLRGGIYGYTF. The CDR3 nucleotides read TGTGCCAGCAGTTTAAGAGGGGGAATCTATGGCTACACCTTC. V gene TRBV28 combines with J gene TRBJ1-2; possibly TRBD1 for D (6 bases). Trimming removed 2 bases from V and 4 bases from J, with 11 bases in between. The CDR3 runs 14 residues. Germline V gene sequence: CDR1 MDHEN, CDR2 SYDVKM.

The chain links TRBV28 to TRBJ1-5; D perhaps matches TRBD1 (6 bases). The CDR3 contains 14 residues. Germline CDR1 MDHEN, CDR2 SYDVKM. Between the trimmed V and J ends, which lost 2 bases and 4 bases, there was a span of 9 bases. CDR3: CASSLPDRNQPQHF. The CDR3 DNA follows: TGTGCCAGCAGTTTACCCGACAGGAATCAGCCCCAGCATTTT.

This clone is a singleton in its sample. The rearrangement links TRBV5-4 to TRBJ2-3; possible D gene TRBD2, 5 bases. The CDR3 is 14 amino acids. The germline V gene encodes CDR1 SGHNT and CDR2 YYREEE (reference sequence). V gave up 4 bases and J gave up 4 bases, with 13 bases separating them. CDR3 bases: TGTGCCAGCAGCCCGGCAGCGGCCCCAGATACGCAGTATTTT. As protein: CASSPAAAPDTQYF.

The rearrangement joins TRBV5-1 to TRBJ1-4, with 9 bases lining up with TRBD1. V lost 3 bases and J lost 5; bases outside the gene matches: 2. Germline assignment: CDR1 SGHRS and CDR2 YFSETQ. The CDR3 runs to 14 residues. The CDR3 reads CASSSGTGNEKLFF. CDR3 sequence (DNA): TGCGCCAGCAGCTCCGGGACAGGGAATGAAAAACTGTTTTTT.

CDR3 nucleotide sequence: TGTGCCAGCAGCCCCACGGGGGGAGTCACCTATGGCTACACCTTC. Protein sequence: CASSPTGGVTYGYTF. The chain combines TRBV5-6 with TRBJ1-2; tentative D call: TRBD1 (5 bases). Germline CDR1 reads SGHDT; CDR2 reads YYEEEE. The CDR3 is made up of 15 amino acids. With 4 bases removed from V and 4 bases from J, the gap between germline ends came to 17 bases.

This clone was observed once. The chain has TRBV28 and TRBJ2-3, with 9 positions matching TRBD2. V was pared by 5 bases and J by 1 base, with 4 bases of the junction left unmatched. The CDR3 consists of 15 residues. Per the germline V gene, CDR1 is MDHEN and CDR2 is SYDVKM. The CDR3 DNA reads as TGTGCCAGCAGTACAATAGCGGGGGGCACAGATACGCAGTATTTT. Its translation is CASSTIAGGTDTQYF.

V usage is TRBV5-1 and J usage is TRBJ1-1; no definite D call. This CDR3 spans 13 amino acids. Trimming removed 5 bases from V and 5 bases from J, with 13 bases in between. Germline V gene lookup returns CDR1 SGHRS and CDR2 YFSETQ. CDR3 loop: CASRVNWETEAFF. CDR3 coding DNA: TGCGCCAGCAGGGTGAACTGGGAGACTGAAGCTTTCTTT.

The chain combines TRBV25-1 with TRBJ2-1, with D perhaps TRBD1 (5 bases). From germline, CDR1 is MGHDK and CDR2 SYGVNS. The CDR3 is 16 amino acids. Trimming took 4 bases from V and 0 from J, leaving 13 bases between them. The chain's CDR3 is CASSGAADSSYNEQFF. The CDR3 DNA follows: TGTGCCAGCAGTGGCGCGGCAGACAGCTCCTACAATGAGCAGTTCTTC.

The CDR3 sequence: CASTNSFTGTEAFF. The CDR3 DNA follows: TGTGCCAGCACCAATTCCTTCACGGGCACTGAAGCTTTCTTT. The rearrangement joins TRBV6-1 to TRBJ1-1; no clear D gene. The germline gives CDR1 MNHNS, CDR2 SASEGT. The ends were cut back, 7 bases at V and 4 bases at J, with 16 bases in the middle. The CDR3 consists of 14 residues.

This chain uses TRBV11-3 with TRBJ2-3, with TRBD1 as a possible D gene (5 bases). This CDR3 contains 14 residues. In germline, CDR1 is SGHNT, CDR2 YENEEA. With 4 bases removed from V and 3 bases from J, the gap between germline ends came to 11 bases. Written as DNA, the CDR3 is TGTGCCAGCAGCTCTGGGGCCAATACAGATACGCAGTATTTT. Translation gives CASSSGANTDTQYF.